This T cell receptor (beta chain) was captured in a study of post-analysis software for immune sequencing data. Study in general: In terms of disease course, relapsing-remitting, secondary progressive and progressive-relapsing multiple sclerosis were included. Regarding the study as a whole: Multiple sclerosis patients had significantly lower normalized Chao1 diversity than controls. The five TRBV segments detected at higher frequency in patients than in controls included TRBV5-6, TRBV5-1 and TRBV20-1. Those samples that were prepared in the same batch co-clustered strongly by F measure.

Per germline, CDR1 MNHNY and CDR2 SVGAGI (reference sequence). Trimming pared 7 bases from V and 5 bases from J, leaving 5 bases between. The CDR3 has 10 amino acids. The TCR beta cDNA libraries carried unique molecular identifiers. Input amounts of roughly 0.85 to 10 million T cells were used. These gave around 500,000 cDNA molecules, so each molecule approximated one T cell. Via MiXCR, TCRdb re-called the PCR reads, giving one row per CDR3 protein. Here the sample spans under 650,000 distinct CDR3 sequences, roughly two fifths being singletons. This clonotype was found a few times. Its specificity is not known.

The sequencing input was blood. The sequence came from a girl between 10 and 17 years old with multiple sclerosis. The chain combines TRBV6-6 with TRBJ2-5, with no clear D. The DNA of the CDR3 is TGTGCCAGCAACTATGAGACCCAGTACTTC. Protein sequence: CASNYETQYF.